Given below is one T cell receptor (beta chain) in context. The antigen is undetermined. Here immunoSEQ multiplex PCR was the method, and the copy in TCRdb shows in-frame clones only, minus some. The sample has around 100,000 clones, 80% to 85% seen once. The CDR3 is made up of 16 amino acids. J gave up 5 bases and V 1 base, and 10 bases lay outside the gene matches. Germline V CDR1 and CDR2: LGHNA, YNFKEQ. This record comes from a study of T cell responses to AZD1222 COVID-19 vaccine. General study results and limits: Mapped onto spike, vaccine-associated CD4 TCRs spanned it and were dominant at 160-218 and 743-854. Rises in breadth and depth of Spike-specific TCRs came after two AZD1222 doses.

This sample comprised peripheral blood, obtained on day 0 of AZD1222 vaccination. The V call is TRBV4-2, the J call TRBJ1-1; 7 nucleotides align to TRBD1. The source is an adult in good health. The CDR3 sequence is CASSQANTQGRTEAFF. CDR3 nucleotide sequence: TGTGCCAGCAGCCAAGCCAATACACAGGGGCGGACTGAAGCTTTCTTT.